The 30 T cell receptor beta chains presented below share a single source sample, sequenced in a study of Ad26.COV2.S vaccination and SARS-CoV-2 variants. Here immunoSEQ multiplex PCR was the method, and the copy in TCRdb shows in-frame clones only, minus some. The sample holds around 450,000 clones; 88% are singletons and the top ten take 3.6%. Indicated treatment: around 19 received Ad26.COV2.S at low or high dose, single or two shots; 5 received placebo; per-sample allocation not given. Sampling occurred on day 63 after the first vaccine or placebo injection. The source material was peripheral blood, sampled in a trial of Ad26.COV2.S vaccine versus placebo. These receptors came from a person between 18 and 59 years old who received the Ad26.COV2.S COVID-19 vaccine or a placebo.

V gene TRBV5-1 combines with J gene TRBJ1-2, with 7 bases lining up with TRBD1. The junction had 16 bases not matched to a gene; V was cut back by 4 bases and J by 13 bases. This CDR3 has 14 amino acids. Germline-derived CDR1 and CDR2 are SGHRS and YFSETQ. The CDR3 sequence is CASSGGTATTNGTF. The CDR3 nucleotides read TGCGCCAGCAGCGGAGGGACAGCGACCACTAACGGCACCTTC.

The rearrangement links TRBV11-2 to TRBJ1-1, with D possibly being TRBD1 (5 bases). Germline-derived CDR1 and CDR2 are SGHAT and FQNNGV. The V gene lost 1 base and the J gene lost 3 bases, with 9 bases spanning the gap. The CDR3 extends over 14 amino acids. The CDR3 loop reads CASSLGGLYTEAFF. The CDR3 nucleotides are TGTGCCAGCAGCTTAGGGGGACTTTACACTGAAGCTTTCTTT.

As to this clone: Possible read error: a much larger clone is one base away. The chain combines TRBV5-5 with TRBJ1-1; unclear D gene. Germline values: CDR1 SGHKS, CDR2 YYEKEE (reference sequence). The V end lost 0 bases, the J end lost 1 base, and 4 bases lay between the germline ends. CDR3 length: 13 amino acids. The CDR3 is CASSLARNTEAFF. CDR3 bases: TGTGCCAGCAGCTTGGCCAGGAACACTGAAGCTTTCTTT.

The chain links TRBV24-1 to TRBJ1-5, with TRBD1 identical over 9 bases. The J segment lost 5 bases and the V segment lost 4 bases, leaving 8 bases of the junction unmatched. From germline, CDR1 is KGHDR and CDR2 SFDVKD. The CDR3 is 16 amino acids. CDR3 bases: TGTGCCACCAGTGACACAGGGGGCCTTGAAGATCAGCCCCAGCATTTT. This sequence encodes CATSDTGGLEDQPQHF.

The chain combines TRBV28 with TRBJ2-3, with 11 nucleotides matching TRBD1. Germline V gives CDR1 MDHEN, CDR2 SYDVKM. The junction had 21 bases not matched to a gene; V was cut back by 6 bases and J by 4 bases. The CDR3 extends over 20 amino acids. In nucleotides, the CDR3 is TGTGCCAGCAGCCTGCCATTTGGACAGGGGGCTACGTTGATGGCAGATACGCAGTATTTT. This codes for CASSLPFGQGATLMADTQYF.

The chain recombines TRBV29-1 with TRBJ2-5, with 7 bases fitting TRBD1. V lost 6 bases to trimming and J lost 2 bases; unmatched junction nucleotides: 12. Per germline, CDR1 SQVTM and CDR2 ANQGSEA. The CDR3 totals 15 residues. CDR3 coding DNA: TGCAGCGTGGAACGGGCAGGGGGAGTACAAGAGACCCAGTACTTC. The encoded protein is CSVERAGGVQETQYF.

V is TRBV6-1 and J is TRBJ2-3; D possibly corresponds to TRBD2 (5 bases). V lost 4 bases and J 7 bases, leaving 24 bases between the germline ends. The CDR3 is 17 residues long. The germline V gene has CDR1 MNHNS and CDR2 SASEGT. The CDR3 loop is CASSGGNGYTNLHTQYF. The DNA of the CDR3 is TGTGCCAGCAGTGGAGGGAACGGATATACAAACCTACATACGCAGTATTTT.

This rearrangement joins TRBV7-2 to TRBJ2-7, with 7 nucleotides matching TRBD1. The V segment lost 3 bases and the J segment 2 bases; nucleotides outside the gene matches: 4. The CDR3 totals 14 residues. CDR1 SGHTA and CDR2 FQGNSA come from the germline V gene. CDR3 DNA sequence: TGTGCCAGCAGCTTGGGACAGTTTACCTACGAGCAGTACTTC. Protein product: CASSLGQFTYEQYF.

A note on this clone: A junction boundary mismatches the germline segment, possibly from a read error. Different DNA sequences within this sample yield the same CDR3. J is TRBJ1-2 and V is TRBV28; a possible D gene is TRBD1 (6 bases). Germline CDR1 and CDR2: MDHEN and SYDVKM. The CDR3 runs to 13 residues. The CDR3 sequence is CASVHRVDYGYTF. The CDR3 DNA reads TGTGCCAGCGTACACAGGGTGGACTATGGCTACACCTTT.

There are a few counts of this clone. The chain combines TRBV2 with TRBJ1-4; D perhaps matches TRBD1 (5 bases). CDR3 size: 15 residues. Germline V gene data show CDR1 as SNHLY and CDR2 as FYNNEI. V shed 9 bases and J shed 6 bases, with 20 bases lying between them. The CDR3 sequence is CASTAALGGDEKLFF. The CDR3, as DNA: TGTGCCAGTACCGCAGCCTTGGGAGGGGATGAAAAACTGTTTTTT.

The V gene is TRBV12-3 or TRBV12-4, the J gene TRBJ2-2; no firm D call. CDR3 size: 13 residues. The V and J ends lost 6 bases and 6 bases respectively, with 11 bases between them. For the CDR3, the DNA is TGTGCCAGCAGCCCACGGGTGGCCGGGGAGCTGTTTTTT. Protein: CASSPRVAGELFF.

This clone came up a few times. The V and J genes are TRBV30 and TRBJ1-2, with 7 positions matching TRBD1. V shed 2 bases, J shed 6 bases, and the junction held 15 bases outside the gene matches. The CDR3 is made up of 16 amino acids. Germline V gene data show CDR1 as GTSNPN and CDR2 as SVGIG (reference sequence). This chain's CDR3 is CAWSPQPPDRKNGYTF. In DNA, the CDR3 is TGTGCCTGGAGTCCACAACCACCGGACAGGAAAAATGGCTACACCTTC.

In DNA form, the CDR3 reads TGTGCCAGCTCGGACTTTCGACTCCATGGGCAGTTCTTC. It is translated as CASSDFRLHGQFF. The V call is TRBV7-2, the J call TRBJ2-1; D is perhaps TRBD2 (5 bases). The germline V and J ends were trimmed by 8 bases and 12 bases, with 20 bases remaining between them. Germline lookup yields CDR1 SGHTA and CDR2 FQGNSA. The CDR3 length is 13 residues.

This clone occurred once. The CDR3 sequence: CASSVGGPYNSPLHF. The DNA for the CDR3 is TGTGCCAGCAGCGTAGGCGGGCCCTATAATTCACCCCTCCACTTT. V and J are TRBV9 and TRBJ1-6; unclear D gene. The germline V and J ends were trimmed by 0 bases and 2 bases, with 6 bases remaining between them. Germline V gene sequence: CDR1 SGDLS, CDR2 YYNGEE. This CDR3 contains 15 residues.

In this sample, this clone turned up once. V is TRBV29-1 and J is TRBJ2-1, with 7 bases aligning to TRBD2. Germline loops: CDR1 SQVTM, CDR2 ANQGSEA. The V gene end was trimmed by 4 bases and the J gene end by 4 bases; junction bases not matched to a gene: 1. The CDR3 contains 12 residues. CDR3 nucleotide sequence: TGCAGCGTTGGGGGGGGTTACAATGAGCAGTTCTTC. Its translation: CSVGGGYNEQFF.

The J gene is TRBJ2-1, the V gene TRBV7-9, with D perhaps TRBD2 (6 bases). CDR1 is SEHNR, CDR2 FQNEAQ, per germline (reference sequence). There are 15 residues in the CDR3. The V and J ends lost 1 base and 3 bases respectively, with 10 bases between them. The CDR3 DNA reads TGTGCCAGCAGCTTAGAGTCCGGGAGCTACAATGAGCAGTTCTTC. Encoded protein: CASSLESGSYNEQFF.

V gene TRBV3-1 (or the pseudogene TRBV3-2) combines with J gene TRBJ2-3; D perhaps matches TRBD2 (7 bases). This CDR3 region has 18 residues. Germline CDR1 LGHDT, CDR2 YNNKEL (reference sequence). The V end was cut by 4 bases, the J end by 1 base, with 21 bases between. The CDR3 loop is CASSPPAGWGGRTDTQYF. The CDR3 DNA reads TGTGCCAGCAGCCCCCCGGCGGGGTGGGGGGGGCGCACAGATACGCAGTATTTT.

The DNA for the CDR3 is TGTGCCAGCAGCCGGGGCAGGGCGGATGAAAAACTGTTTTTT. It is translated as CASSRGRADEKLFF. V usage is TRBV9 and J usage is TRBJ1-4, with D tentatively TRBD1 (5 bases). The CDR3 loop spans 14 amino acids. The germline V and J ends were trimmed by 4 bases and 6 bases, with 13 bases remaining between them. Germline V lookup: CDR1 SGDLS, CDR2 YYNGEE.

This chain uses TRBV7-6 with TRBJ2-2; TRBD2 agrees at 15 bases. V dropped 5 bases and J dropped 6; count of bases not matched to a gene: 4. CDR3 length: 16 residues. Germline-derived CDR1 and CDR2 are SGHVS and FNYEAQ. The CDR3 is CASSPWTSGGAGELFF. The CDR3 nucleotides read TGTGCCAGCAGCCCCTGGACTAGCGGGGGGGCCGGGGAGCTGTTTTTT.

The genes are TRBV4-3 and TRBJ2-4; a weak D match, TRBD2 (6 bases). V lost 0 bases, J lost 7 bases, and 16 bases lay in between. Per the germline V gene, CDR1 is LGHNA and CDR2 is YSLEER. This CDR3 is built from 16 residues. Written as DNA, the CDR3 is TGCGCCAGCAGCCAAGAGGGGGGTTGGCCAGGGAACATTCAGTACTTC. This gives the protein CASSQEGGWPGNIQYF.

The gene calls are TRBV7-3 and TRBJ2-2; D unresolved. V shed 2 bases and J shed 4 bases, with 8 bases lying between them. Per germline, CDR1 SGHTA and CDR2 FQGTGA. This CDR3 has 14 amino acids. CDR3 DNA: TGTGCCAGCAGCTTAGGGCAGAGCACCGGGGAGCTGTTTTTT. Translation: CASSLGQSTGELFF.

V gene TRBV28 combines with J gene TRBJ2-1; TRBD1 aligns across 9 bases. Losses at the gene ends were 6 bases for V and 10 bases for J; bases not matched to a gene: 13. Germline V lookup: CDR1 MDHEN, CDR2 SYDVKM. CDR3 size: 15 residues. The CDR3, as DNA: TGTGCCAGCAGGGGAGGGACAGGGTCCCGACGGGAGCAGTTCTTC. Protein sequence: CASRGGTGSRREQFF.

This clone showed up just once. The V gene is TRBV6-2 or TRBV6-3, the J gene TRBJ2-2, with no clear D. V shed 6 bases and J shed 4 bases, with 12 bases lying between them. The length of the CDR3 is 14 residues. Germline V gene lookup returns CDR1 MNHEY and CDR2 SVGEGT. The CDR3 nucleotides are TGTGCCAGCAGCCGGTATATGGGCACCGGGGAGCTGTTTTTT. This translates into CASSRYMGTGELFF.

This clone was detected once. Other DNA variants within this sample encode the same CDR3. V usage is TRBV28 and J usage is TRBJ1-1; D might be TRBD1 (5 bases). Germline values: CDR1 MDHEN, CDR2 SYDVKM. The CDR3 runs to 13 residues. V lost 6 bases, J lost 2 bases, and 10 bases lay in between. The CDR3 coding sequence is TGTGCCAGCAGCTTGGGGGGAAACACTGAAGCTTTCTTT. Translating gives CASSLGGNTEAFF.

This clone was seen only once. CDR3 in DNA: TGTGCCAGCAGTGAAGCCGGGGGGGCCCAAAATGAGCAGTTCTTC. This codes for CASSEAGGAQNEQFF. The rearrangement joins TRBV6-1 to TRBJ2-1, with TRBD2 identical over 8 bases. Germline CDR1 and CDR2: MNHNS and SASEGT. CDR3 length equals 15 residues. V dropped 0 bases and J dropped 7; count of bases not matched to a gene: 5.

This chain uses TRBV18 with TRBJ2-2; 9 positions agree with TRBD2. The CDR3 is 18 residues long. J gave up 1 base and V 3 bases, and 9 bases lay outside the gene matches. CDR1 is KGHSH, CDR2 LQKENI, per germline. CDR3 nucleotide sequence: TGTGCCAGCTCACCTAAACTAGCGGGTGTCCTGAACACCGGGGAGCTGTTTTTT. Translated, it gives CASSPKLAGVLNTGELFF.

The chain couples TRBV4-1 to TRBJ2-1, with 14 positions matching TRBD2. V trimming: 4 bases; J trimming: 9 bases; junction bases outside the gene matches: 5. The CDR3 is 15 residues long. The V gene's germline CDR1 is MGHRA and CDR2 YSYEKL. The CDR3 region is CASSPTSGGGFEQFF. DNA of the CDR3: TGCGCCAGCAGCCCGACTAGCGGGGGGGGGTTTGAGCAGTTCTTC.

The chain is built from TRBV7-2 and TRBJ2-3; a weak D match, TRBD2 (5 bases). Trimming cost V 5 bases and J 4 bases, with 13 bases left between them. The CDR3 is 14 residues long. Germline CDR1 reads SGHTA; CDR2 reads FQGNSA. The CDR3 DNA sequence: TGTGCCAGCAGCCAAACTAGTGGAGCAGATACGCAGTATTTT. Translation: CASSQTSGADTQYF. Full variable domain (remainder filled in from reference TRBV7-2 and TRBJ2-3): GAGVSQSPSNKVTEKGKDVELRCDPISGHTALYWYRQSLGQGLEFLIYFQGNSAPDKSGLPSDRFSAERTGGSVSTLTIQRTQQEDSAVYLCASSQTSGADTQYFGPGTRLTVL.

V gene TRBV4-2 combines with J gene TRBJ2-7, with 12 bases lining up with TRBD1. The V segment lost 6 bases and the J segment 4 bases; nucleotides outside the gene matches: 7. The CDR3 runs 15 residues. CDR1 and CDR2 (germline): LGHNA, YNFKEQ. CDR3 nucleotide sequence: TGTGCCAGCAGTTACGGGACAGGGGGCACGTACGAGCAGTACTTC. It codes for CASSYGTGGTYEQYF.

V gene TRBV12-3 or TRBV12-4 combines with J gene TRBJ1-2; 8 bases align to TRBD1. This CDR3 contains 13 residues. V shed 5 bases and J 3 bases; nucleotides not matched to a gene: 2. The CDR3 nucleotides are TGTGCCAGCAGTCGGACAGGGTACTATGGCTACACCTTC. Protein: CASSRTGYYGYTF.